These T cell receptor beta chains were read from a single sample in a study of blood T cell repertoires in COVID-19. The table came from immunoSEQ multiplex PCR; TCRdb's copy has only in-frame clones and leaves some out. This table has 120,000 or so clones, about 79% appearing once. The specimen was peripheral blood. All receptors derive from a man in his forties with active or convalescent COVID-19. CDR3s include the opening cysteine and the closing phenylalanine or tryptophan. The D gene is left open where the match is weak. Expanded clones get a size class; other rows say once, few or many, or leave the size out.

abundance | j_gene | v_gene | d_gene | CDR3nt | CDR3aa
once | TRBJ2-5 | TRBV7-2 | - | TGTGCCAGCAGCCCTCTCCGATGGGTAGCAGAATCAGGGAAGACCCAGTACTTC | CASSPLRWVAESGKTQYF
- | TRBJ1-6 | TRBV18 | TRBD1 | TGTGCCAGCTCACCGGACAGGGGAAGTTCACCCCTCCACTTT | CASSPDRGSSPLHF
- | TRBJ1-1 | TRBV5-1 | TRBD1 | TGCGCCAGCAGCTCCAGACAGGGGATGACTGAAGCTTTCTTT | CASSSRQGMTEAFF
- | TRBJ2-2 | TRBV2 | - | TGTGCCAGCACTAGGACAGTGAACACCGGGGAGCTGTTTTTT | CASTRTVNTGELFF
- | TRBJ2-3 | TRBV6-5 | - | TGTGCCAGCAGTCCAGGACTGCCCGGAGATACGCAGTATTTT | CASSPGLPGDTQYF
- | TRBJ1-5 | TRBV7-9 | TRBD1 | TGTGCCAGCAGTCCCGGGACAGGGTTTACTCAGCCCCAGCATTTT | CASSPGTGFTQPQHF
- | TRBJ1-1 | TRBV6-5 | TRBD1 | TGTGCCAGCAGTTACTCAGGGGGCGTGAACACTGAAGCTTTCTTT | CASSYSGGVNTEAFF
- | TRBJ2-2 | TRBV7-6 | TRBD1 | TGTGCCAGCAGCTCCCGGACAGGGGACACCGGGGAGCTGTTTTTT | CASSSRTGDTGELFF
- | TRBJ1-2 | TRBV12-3/TRBV12-4 | - | TGTGCCAGCAGTCACGGGGGGGGCTATGGCTACACCTTC | CASSHGGGYGYTF
- | TRBJ2-4 | TRBV4-2 | - | TGTGCCAGCAGCCAAGAACTAGCCAAAAACATTCAGTACTTC | CASSQELAKNIQYF
- | TRBJ2-5 | TRBV5-1 | - | TGCGCCAGCAGCTTAGGCGCGGCATCCCAAGAGACCCAGTACTTC | CASSLGAASQETQYF
few | TRBJ2-7 | TRBV7-9 | - | TGTGCCAGCAGCTCCCCCCGAAAAGGGGAATCACCCCCCTACGAGCAGTACTTC | CASSSPRKGESPPYEQYF
- | TRBJ1-4 | TRBV28 | - | TGTGCCAGCAGTTTAGGGGCAGCGGGCGATGAAAAACTGTTTTTT | CASSLGAAGDEKLFF
- | TRBJ1-6 | TRBV9 | - | TGTGCCAGCAGTCTCGGTACTAGTTCACCCCTCCACTTT | CASSLGTSSPLHF
- | TRBJ2-2 | TRBV30 | - | TGTGCCTGGAGTGTACGAAGTGCGGGGGAGCTGTTTTTT | CAWSVRSAGELFF
- | TRBJ1-1 | TRBV4-3 | TRBD1 | TGCGCCAGCAGCCACGTCTACCCGACAGGGGGCACTGAAGCTTTCTTT | CASSHVYPTGGTEAFF
- | TRBJ1-3 | TRBV5-4 | - | TGTGCCAGCAGCTTGGCGGGGTCGAACACCATATATTTT | CASSLAGSNTIYF
- | TRBJ1-4 | TRBV19 | - | TGTGCCAGTAGTGTGGGCTATGAAAAACTGTTTTTT | CASSVGYEKLFF
few | TRBJ2-1 | TRBV6-1 | TRBD2 | TGTGCCAGCAGTGAACTGGCGGGGGGCCTCGATGAGCAGTTCTTC | CASSELAGGLDEQFF
- | TRBJ1-2 | TRBV6-5 | - | TGTGCCAGCGGCGACAGGCTTGAAGGCTACACCTTC | CASGDRLEGYTF
- | TRBJ1-2 | TRBV7-6 | TRBD1 | TGTGCCAGCAGCCCGAGGGGGGGACAGGGACATTCTAACTATGGCTACACCTTC | CASSPRGGQGHSNYGYTF
- | TRBJ1-1 | TRBV5-5 | - | TGTGCCAGCAGCTTGGCGGGAGGGAACACTGAAGCTTTCTTT | CASSLAGGNTEAFF
few | TRBJ2-3 | TRBV3-1/TRBV3-2 | TRBD2 | TGTGCCAGCAGCCTCGGACTAGCGGGAACAGATACGCAGTATTTT | CASSLGLAGTDTQYF
- | TRBJ1-6 | TRBV2 | TRBD1 | TGTGCCAGCACCCGGACAGGGGGCGTGGGCAATTCACCCCTCCACTTT | CASTRTGGVGNSPLHF
- | TRBJ2-7 | TRBV10-3 | - | TGTGCCATCAGTGAGTCGACGTCCAGCGGCTACTACGAGCAGTACTTC | CAISESTSSGYYEQYF
- | TRBJ1-5 | TRBV15 | - | TGTGCCACCAGCATCAGTGGGGCAAGCAATCAGCCCCAGCATTTT | CATSISGASNQPQHF
- | TRBJ1-2 | TRBV5-6 | TRBD1 | TGTGCCAGCAGAGCGACAGGGGGCCAGGGCTACACCTTC | CASRATGGQGYTF
- | TRBJ2-1 | TRBV10-3 | TRBD1 | TGTGCCATCAGTGAGTCAGCAGGGGGCAATGAGCAGTTCTTC | CAISESAGGNEQFF
- | TRBJ1-1 | TRBV11-2 | TRBD1 | TGTGCCAGCAGCTCCAATCCCCAGGGGGTAGACACTGAAGCTTTCTTT | CASSSNPQGVDTEAFF
- | TRBJ1-1 | TRBV27 | - | TGTGCCAGCAGTCTTCTAAGGGGTGCCGGTGGAAACACTGAAGCTTTCTTT | CASSLLRGAGGNTEAFF
- | TRBJ1-4 | TRBV6-5 | - | TGTGCCAGCAGCAGAAAGGGGGTTGATAATGAAAAACTGTTTTTT | CASSRKGVDNEKLFF
few | TRBJ1-2 | TRBV6-5 | - | TGTGCCAGCTTAGGAGGGTACGGCTATGGCTACACCTTC | CASLGGYGYGYTF
- | TRBJ1-5 | TRBV5-6 | - | TGTGCCAGCAGCTACTCCGGAGGGGGGGGGTCTAATCAGCCCCAGCATTTT | CASSYSGGGGSNQPQHF
- | TRBJ1-5 | TRBV6-6 | - | TGTGCCAGCAGTTACTCGGAGATGGATCAGCCCCAGCATTTT | CASSYSEMDQPQHF
- | TRBJ2-6 | TRBV7-5 | - | TGTGTCAGAAGCTTACTTGCCAGGATCCCCAGTTCTGGGGCCAACGTCCTGACTTTC | CVRSLLARIPSSGANVLTF
few | TRBJ1-5 | TRBV2 | - | TGTGCCAGCAGGGACAGAGAGAATCAGCCCCAGCATTTT | CASRDRENQPQHF
- | TRBJ1-6 | TRBV23-1 | - | TGCGCCAGCAGTCTAAATTCACCCCTCCACTTT | CASSLNSPLHF
- | TRBJ1-4 | TRBV28 | - | TGTGCCAGCAGTTTGCCGTCCGGGTCTGGGGAAAAACTGTTTTTT | CASSLPSGSGEKLFF
- | TRBJ1-1 | TRBV30 | - | TGTGCCTTAAGGGGGAATATAGGCACTGAAGCTTTCTTT | CALRGNIGTEAFF
- | TRBJ2-1 | TRBV5-1 | - | TGCGCCAGCAGCTTGGAGTCAGTATTCAATGAGCAGTTCTTC | CASSLESVFNEQFF
- | TRBJ2-7 | TRBV6-5 | - | TGTGCCAGCAGTTACGCGCCACGAAGCTCCTACGAGCAGTACTTC | CASSYAPRSSYEQYF
- | TRBJ2-3 | TRBV27 | TRBD1 | TGTGCCAGCAGTTTGCCGGGACAGGCCTTGAGGTATTTT | CASSLPGQALRYF
- | TRBJ2-1 | TRBV4-3 | - | TGCGCCAGCAGCCAAGATAGGACAGCCTACAATGAGCAGTTCTTC | CASSQDRTAYNEQFF
few | TRBJ2-5 | TRBV5-1 | - | TGCGCCAGCAGCCGGAGGGCCGAAGAGACCCAGTACTTC | CASSRRAEETQYF
- | TRBJ1-1 | TRBV3-1/TRBV3-2 | - | TGTGCCAGCAGCCAACTACGGGGGACTGAAGCTTTCTTT | CASSQLRGTEAFF
- | TRBJ1-5 | TRBV6-5 | TRBD1 | TGTGCCAGCAGTCTTGAGCCGGGACAGAATCAGCCCCAGCATTTT | CASSLEPGQNQPQHF
- | TRBJ2-5 | TRBV24-1 | - | TGTGCCACCAGTGATCCTTCCGGTTCGGGTTACGAGACCCAGTACTTC | CATSDPSGSGYETQYF